This note documents a single T cell receptor (beta chain) sequence. TCRdb keeps only in-frame clones here, not all; method: immunoSEQ multiplex PCR. This table holds about 110,000 clones, around 68% found once. Germline CDR1 reads ENHRY; CDR2 reads SYGVKD. This CDR3 comprises 16 residues. Trimming took off 2 bases at V and 1 base at J, with 12 bases between the two ends. This sample stems from a study of shared clonotypes between healthy human individuals. Sequencing was carried out using memory CD8+ T cells sorted from blood. The sample's subset: CD45RO+ cells pooled with CCR7-negative TemRA cells. The TCR comes from a woman in her 30s in good health. This chain links TRBV10-3 with TRBJ2-1, with D perhaps given as TRBD1 or TRBD2 (5 bases each). CDR3 bases: TGTGCCATCAGTGAGCGGGGCAGTACTTCCTACAATGAGCAGTTCTTC. As protein: CAISERGSTSYNEQFF.